The text below deals with one T cell receptor (beta chain). TCRdb's copy holds only in-frame clones and misses some; the assay was immunoSEQ multiplex PCR. The table records tens of thousands of clones, around 85% of them present only once. V was trimmed by 1 base and J by 8 bases, leaving 9 bases between them. CDR3 length: 14 residues. Germline CDR1 LGHNA, CDR2 YNFKEQ. This sample was included in a study of blood T cell repertoires in COVID-19. Sequencing used peripheral blood. The clonotype comes from a human donor in a cohort sampled during active COVID-19. The chain joins TRBV4-2 to TRBJ1-6; unclear D gene. The DNA of the CDR3 is TGTGCCAGCAGCCAAGCCGGGAGCGATTCACCCCTCCACTTT. Translated, it gives CASSQAGSDSPLHF.